This T cell receptor beta chain was sequenced in a study of shared clonotypes between healthy human individuals. Study donors comprised healthy, HIV-negative adults devoid of recent acute infection or vaccination. Only Caucasian adults living in Nashville, Tennessee served as donors. The protocol was immunoSEQ multiplex PCR, while the TCRdb copy is restricted to in-frame clones and leaves out a portion. The repertoire holds just over 2,000,000 clones, 85% to 95% seen once, with 0.13% in the top ten. General study results and limits: Generation probabilities of non-shared clonotypes were lower (relative to those shared by all four donors). Larger estimated richness was generally seen in naive subsets than in memory subsets.

As regards this clone: Its antigen is currently unknown.

V was clipped by 4 bases and J by 2 bases; unmatched bases: 6. The CDR3 sequence is 15 residues long. The germline CDR1 and CDR2 sequences are MDHEN and SYDVKM. Specimen: naive CD4+ T cells sorted from blood. The subset is: CD45RA+ positively selected. The chain has TRBV28 and TRBJ2-7; 9 positions match TRBD2. This TCR was sampled from a young man in good health. The CDR3 loop is CASSYAGGPAYEQYF. In nucleotides, the CDR3 is TGTGCCAGCAGTTACGCGGGAGGGCCCGCCTACGAGCAGTACTTC.